Listed below are T cell receptor beta chains from one sample, sequenced in a study of shared clonotypes between healthy human individuals. Data came from immunoSEQ multiplex PCR; TCRdb stores just in-frame clones and leaves some out. Counted here are approximately 1,500,000 clones, 95% to 99% occurring once; the ten biggest clones make up roughly 0.4%. Input material: naive CD4+ T cells sorted from blood. Receptors were obtained from a man aged 25-45 years in good health. Both conserved end residues are part of each CDR3. A D gene is named only where the DNA matches it firmly. Expanded clones are given a class, and other clones once, few, many or no size at all.

v_gene: TRBV7-2
abundance: -
d_gene: TRBD1
j_gene: TRBJ1-1
CDR3nt: TGTGCCAGCAGCTTAGATGGGCAGGGGGGAACTGAAGCTTTCTTT
CDR3aa: CASSLDGQGGTEAFF

v_gene: TRBV7-5
abundance: -
d_gene: -
j_gene: TRBJ2-5
CDR3nt: TGTGTCAGAAGCTTGCCCCACTGCGGGCCAAGGACCCAGTACTTC
CDR3aa: CVRSLPHCGPRTQYF

v_gene: TRBV7-9
abundance: -
d_gene: -
j_gene: TRBJ2-2
CDR3nt: TGTGCCAGCAGCTTAAGCGACTGGAGCACCGGGGAGCTGTTTTTT
CDR3aa: CASSLSDWSTGELFF

v_gene: TRBV6-5
abundance: -
d_gene: -
j_gene: TRBJ2-6
CDR3nt: TGTGCCAGCAGTTACTCGACCCAATCTGGGGCCAACGTCCTGACTTTC
CDR3aa: CASSYSTQSGANVLTF

v_gene: TRBV5-1
abundance: -
d_gene: -
j_gene: TRBJ2-7
CDR3nt: TGCGCCAGCAGCTTGATCTCAGGGGAGGAGCAGTACTTC
CDR3aa: CASSLISGEEQYF

v_gene: TRBV4-3
abundance: -
d_gene: -
j_gene: TRBJ1-1
CDR3nt: TGCGCCAGCAGCCAAGATGGGGACCTAGTGAACACTGAAGCTTTCTTT
CDR3aa: CASSQDGDLVNTEAFF

v_gene: TRBV10-3
abundance: once
d_gene: TRBD1
j_gene: TRBJ1-2
CDR3nt: TGTGCCATCAGATGGGACAGTAACTATGGCTACACCTTC
CDR3aa: CAIRWDSNYGYTF

v_gene: TRBV7-6
abundance: -
d_gene: -
j_gene: TRBJ1-4
CDR3nt: TGTGCCAGCAGCTTAGCGGCGGGAAAACTGTTTTTT
CDR3aa: CASSLAAGKLFF

v_gene: TRBV4-1
abundance: -
d_gene: -
j_gene: TRBJ1-4
CDR3nt: TGCGCCAGCAGCCAGACACCAGGGTTTTCTAATGAAAAACTGTTTTTT
CDR3aa: CASSQTPGFSNEKLFF

v_gene: TRBV6-6
abundance: -
d_gene: -
j_gene: TRBJ2-6
CDR3nt: TGTGCCAGCAGTTACTCGGAGGTCGTCCTGACTTTC
CDR3aa: CASSYSEVVLTF

v_gene: TRBV19
abundance: -
d_gene: -
j_gene: TRBJ2-7
CDR3nt: TGTGCCAGTAGTATACAGGGGGGAACTATTGAGCAGTACTTC
CDR3aa: CASSIQGGTIEQYF

v_gene: TRBV6-6
abundance: -
d_gene: -
j_gene: TRBJ1-2
CDR3nt: TGTGCCAGCAGTTCCACAGCCTATGGCTACACCTTC
CDR3aa: CASSSTAYGYTF

v_gene: TRBV4-1
abundance: once
d_gene: TRBD2
j_gene: TRBJ2-3
CDR3nt: TGCGCCAGCAGCCCGGGTGGGAGGGCTAGCACAGATACGCAGTATTTT
CDR3aa: CASSPGGRASTDTQYF

v_gene: TRBV1
abundance: -
d_gene: -
j_gene: TRBJ2-2
CDR3nt: TGCACCAGCCCGATACTCGCCCCCGGGGAGCTGTTTTTT
CDR3aa: CTSPILAPGELFF

v_gene: TRBV28
abundance: -
d_gene: -
j_gene: TRBJ1-2
CDR3nt: TGTGCCAGCAGTTTTCCAGGAACCTCCAGTTCCGACTACACCTTC
CDR3aa: CASSFPGTSSSDYTF

v_gene: TRBV11-2
abundance: few
d_gene: TRBD2
j_gene: TRBJ2-3
CDR3nt: TGTGCCAGTTTGGGCCCTAGCGGATCTGGCACAGATACGCAGTATTTT
CDR3aa: CASLGPSGSGTDTQYF

v_gene: TRBV11-2
abundance: -
d_gene: TRBD1
j_gene: TRBJ2-2
CDR3nt: TGTGCCAGCGGATCCTTACTCCGGGACAGCAACACCGGGGAGCTGTTTTTT
CDR3aa: CASGSLLRDSNTGELFF